These 23 T cell receptor beta chains came from one sample sequenced in a study of tumor-infiltrating lymphocytes in primary liver carcinoma. Blood RNA came from unsorted whole blood; germline DNA was also extracted. Total RNA (around 510 ng) served as template for TCR beta cDNA synthesis primed by a constant-region primer. Three nested multiplex PCR rounds, a slightly modified ARM-PCR method, built the TCR beta libraries. Primers for the first two PCR rounds were TRBV1-TRBV30 forward primers and a C-beta reverse primer (roughly 9 cycles per round). TCRdb independently ran MiXCR on the multiplex PCR reads; one entry per CDR3 protein. The table lists around 330,000 distinct CDR3 sequences, over 55% of them singletons, with roughly 9% in the top ten. The sample consisted of peripheral blood. Source of these receptors: a man aged 40-49 years with primary liver carcinoma and hepatitis B virus infection.

This clonotype occurred many times. V and J are TRBV6-2 or TRBV6-3 and TRBJ2-7; TRBD1 agrees at 9 bases. Per germline, CDR1 MNHEY and CDR2 SVGEGT. J lost 4 bases, V lost 7 bases, and 2 bases had no gene match. The CDR3 spans 12 residues. The CDR3 nucleotides read TGTGCCAGCAACGACAGGGGGTACGAGCAGTACTTC. Encoded protein: CASNDRGYEQYF.

The table lists this clonotype with many counts. The V call is TRBV6-1, the J call TRBJ2-5; the match to TRBD1 covers 7 bases. The germline V gene encodes CDR1 MNHNS and CDR2 SASEGT. The CDR3 totals 15 residues. V shed 10 bases and J 0 bases; nucleotides not matched to a gene: 11. CDR3 region: CATTGLLPNQETQYF. In DNA, the CDR3 is TGTGCCACGACAGGGCTCCTGCCGAACCAAGAGACCCAGTACTTC.

In regard to this clonotype: The junction departs from germline at one end; a sequencing error may be responsible. J is TRBJ2-5 and V is TRBV11-1, with 7 nucleotides matching TRBD1. This CDR3 is 15 amino acids long. Germline assignment: CDR1 SGHAT and CDR2 FQDESV (reference sequence). The CDR3 region is CASSLGTAPLETHYF. DNA of the CDR3: TGTGCCAGCAGCCTGGGGACAGCCCCGCTAGAGACCCATTACTTC.

Notes on this clonotype: A much bigger clone sits one base away, suggesting this may be a read error. The chain carries TRBV6-1 and TRBJ2-2; 13 nucleotides line up with TRBD2. The CDR3 is 21 amino acids. With 4 bases clipped from V and 0 bases from J, the junction kept 14 bases outside the gene matches. CDR1 is MNHNS, CDR2 SASEGT, per germline. The CDR3 here is CASSGTGTSGIMSPNTGELFF. The CDR3 region has the DNA TGTGCCAGCAGTGGTACCGGGACTAGCGGGATAATGAGTCCGAACACCGGGGAGCTGTTTTTT.

V and J are TRBV28 and TRBJ1-2, with TRBD1 as a possible D gene (5 bases). Trimming stripped 5 bases from V and 4 bases from J, with 14 bases between. Germline V lookup: CDR1 MDHEN, CDR2 SYDVKM. This CDR3 spans 14 amino acids. CDR3 sequence reads: CASSPRGVGYGYTF. Written as DNA, the CDR3 is TGTGCCAGCAGTCCCCGGGGGGTCGGCTATGGCTACACCTTC.

The chain couples TRBV28 to TRBJ2-7; 8 nucleotides line up with TRBD1. The CDR3 totals 15 residues. V trimming: 6 bases; J trimming: 2 bases; junction bases outside the gene matches: 9. Germline lookup yields CDR1 MDHEN and CDR2 SYDVKM. The CDR3 region is CASRYTETGAYEQYF. The CDR3 DNA sequence: TGTGCCAGCAGGTACACCGAGACAGGGGCCTACGAGCAGTACTTC.

This chain joins TRBV12-3 or TRBV12-4 and TRBJ2-7; D assignment may be TRBD1 or TRBD2 (5 bases each). V shed 5 bases and J shed 9 bases, with 14 bases lying between them. The CDR3 runs 12 residues. The CDR3 protein is CASSPGTIVQYF. CDR3 nucleotide sequence: TGTGCCAGCAGTCCGGGGACGATAGTGCAGTACTTC.

This clonotype was detected ten times or more. V usage is TRBV5-6 and J usage is TRBJ2-2; 9 positions agree with TRBD1. CDR1 SGHDT and CDR2 YYEEEE come from the germline V gene. J was trimmed by 5 bases and V by 1 base; bases with no gene match: 3. This CDR3 comprises 15 residues. The DNA of the CDR3 is TGTGCCAGCAGCTTGACAGGGGGCAGGACCGGGGAGCTGTTTTTT. This encodes CASSLTGGRTGELFF.

This clonotype was observed at least ten times. CDR3 residues: CSVVEEVHGYTF. The CDR3, as DNA: TGCAGCGTGGTCGAGGAGGTCCATGGCTACACCTTC. The chain uses TRBV29-1 and TRBJ1-2; D not certain. The ends were cut back, 6 bases at V and 6 bases at J, with 14 bases in the middle. The CDR3 consists of 12 residues. Germline V lookup: CDR1 SQVTM, CDR2 ANQGSEA.

In its sample, this clonotype ranks as medium-sized. V and J are TRBV4-1 and TRBJ2-5, with D possibly TRBD2 on 6 matching bases. This CDR3 region has 14 residues. V was shortened by 7 bases and J by 5 bases, with 17 bases between the two germline ends. Germline-derived CDR1 and CDR2 are MGHRA and YSYEKL. The CDR3, as DNA: TGCGCCAGCACCCGGATCTCGGGAGACGAGACCCAGTACTTC. Translation: CASTRISGDETQYF.

This clonotype was picked up a small number of times. This chain links TRBV4-1 with TRBJ1-4; TRBD1 might be the D (5 bases). The V end lost 4 bases, the J end lost 7 bases, and 10 bases lay between the germline ends. The germline V gene encodes CDR1 MGHRA and CDR2 YSYEKL. This CDR3 has 13 residues. As DNA, the CDR3 is TGCGCCAGCAGCCCGGCGGGGCGTGAAAAACTGTTTTTT. Its protein is CASSPAGREKLFF.

This clonotype has just one count. This sequence may be a read error, since a much larger clone differs from it by one base. V gene TRBV12-3 or TRBV12-4 combines with J gene TRBJ2-2; a weak D match, TRBD1 (6 bases). V dropped 6 bases and J dropped 5 bases, with 13 bases sitting between them. The CDR3 loop spans 14 amino acids. CDR3: CASSPQRGTGELFF. DNA of the CDR3: TGTGCCAGCAGCCCTCAGAGGGGGACCGGGGAGCTGTTTTTT.

The chain links TRBV5-6 to TRBJ2-2, with D maybe TRBD1 (6 bases). V was trimmed by 3 bases and J by 4 bases, leaving 10 bases between them. Germline V CDR1 and CDR2: SGHDT, YYEEEE. This CDR3 is 14 amino acids long. DNA of the CDR3: TGTGCCAGCAGCTCACAGGGTATCACCGGGGAGCTGTTTTTT. This gives the protein CASSSQGITGELFF.

This clonotype was seen repeatedly, ten times or more. The chain combines TRBV6-1 with TRBJ1-2; 7 bases match TRBD1. From germline, CDR1 is MNHNS and CDR2 SASEGT. This CDR3 has 15 amino acids. Trimming cost V 6 bases and J 0 bases; bases outside gene matches: 7. The CDR3 nucleotides read TGTGCCAGCAGACAGGACAGGACAGCTAACTATGGCTACACCTTC. The encoded protein is CASRQDRTANYGYTF.

This clonotype was seen ten or more times. The chain uses TRBV12-3 or TRBV12-4 and TRBJ2-6, with D possibly being TRBD1 (6 bases). Trimming took off 8 bases at V and 1 base at J, with 18 bases between the two ends. CDR3 length: 17 amino acids. The CDR3 DNA follows: TGTGCCAGCGGTGGGTACAGGGATACTTCTGGGGCCAACGTCCTGACTTTC. It translates to CASGGYRDTSGANVLTF.

This clonotype was counted a few times. The chain has TRBV5-5 and TRBJ1-2; D is undetermined. CDR1 SGHKS and CDR2 YYEKEE come from the germline V gene (reference sequence). CDR3 length: 15 amino acids. Trimming took 3 bases from V and 4 from J, leaving 16 bases between them. As DNA, the CDR3 is TGTGCCAGCAGCTCCGTCTCCTTTTCCTCCTATGGCTACACCTTC. Translated, it gives CASSSVSFSSYGYTF.

This rearrangement joins TRBV4-1 to TRBJ2-4, with 7 bases identical to TRBD2. This CDR3 comprises 16 residues. CDR1 is MGHRA and CDR2 is YSYEKL in the germline V gene. V lost 0 bases and J lost 8; bases outside the gene matches: 10. The CDR3 region is CASSQETGGPGDIQYF. CDR3 in DNA: TGCGCCAGCAGCCAAGAGACGGGAGGACCGGGTGACATTCAGTACTTC.

About this clonotype: A much larger clonotype is one base distant, so this may be a read error. This chain links TRBV28 with TRBJ2-3, with 10 bases matching TRBD2. The CDR3 sequence is 16 residues long. CDR1 is MDHEN, CDR2 SYDVKM, per germline. CDR3 in DNA: TGTGCCAGCAGGCTAGGAGCGGGAGGGGAAGGGTATACGCGGTATTTT. Protein product: CASRLGAGGEGYTRYF. The full variable domain, completed using reference TRBV28 and TRBJ2-3, is DVKVTQSSRYLVKRTGEKVFLECVQDMDHENMFWYRQDPGLGLRLIYFSYDVKMKEKGDIPEGYSVSREKKERFSLILESASTNQTSMYLCASRLGAGGEGYTRYFGPGTRLTVL.

Regarding this clonotype: This may be a read error: a much more frequent sequence differs by one nucleotide. This chain connects TRBV12-3 or TRBV12-4 to TRBJ2-1; no clear D. The CDR3 totals 15 residues. The CDR3 DNA follows: TGTGCCAGCAGTGAGTCGCGGAGCTCCTACAATGAGAAGTTCTTC. This gives the protein CASSESRSSYNEKFF.

Comments on this clonotype: As the CDR3 is not closed by the conserved phenylalanine or tryptophan, this likely results from a read error. The chain joins TRBV4-2 to TRBJ2-2; 13 positions match TRBD2. The germline V gene encodes CDR1 LGHNA and CDR2 YNFKEQ. V was pared by 9 bases and J by 6 bases, with 7 bases of the junction left unmatched. The CDR3 consists of 15 residues. The CDR3: CASELAGGSPGELFL. CDR3 in DNA: TGTGCCAGTGAACTAGCGGGAGGGTCCCCCGGGGAGCTGTTTCTT.

Regarding this clonotype: A junction boundary mismatches the germline segment, possibly from a read error. The V and J genes are TRBV4-1 and TRBJ2-4, with no clear D. The CDR3 contains 15 residues. From germline, CDR1 is MGHRA and CDR2 YSYEKL. In nucleotides, the CDR3 is TGCGCCAGCAGCCGAGCACCTGGGGTCAAAAATATTCAGTACTTC. Its protein product is CASSRAPGVKNIQYF.

The chain joins TRBV7-9 to TRBJ2-1, with D uncertain. V lost 7 bases, J lost 0 bases, and 13 bases lay in between. This CDR3 is 15 amino acids long. The germline gives CDR1 SEHNR, CDR2 FQNEAQ (reference sequence). CDR3 sequence (DNA): TGTGCCAGCATCCCGACACACAGCTCCTACAATGAGCAGTTCTTC. Translating it yields CASIPTHSSYNEQFF.

The sample holds a few counts of this clonotype. A much larger clone differs from this one at a single base, so this may be a read error. This chain links TRBV4-2 with TRBJ2-7; the D call may be TRBD1 or TRBD2 (6 bases each). Germline V gene lookup returns CDR1 LGHNA and CDR2 YNFKEQ. The V end was cut by 0 bases, the J end by 6 bases, with 15 bases between. CDR3 size: 15 residues. The CDR3 sequence: CASSQDMEGESEQYF. CDR3 nucleotides: TGTGCCAGCAGCCAAGATATGGAGGGGGAGAGCGAGCAGTACTTC.